This T cell receptor (beta chain) was obtained from a study of OX40 agonist ivuxolimab in advanced cancers. The V end was cut by 0 bases, the J end by 6 bases, with 16 bases between. The CDR3 is 16 residues long. The germline V gene has CDR1 SGHRS and CDR2 YFSETQ. Profiling relied on immunoSEQ multiplex PCR, and the TCRdb table lists in-frame clones only, not all of them. The sample has 65,000 to 95,000 clones; about 94% are singletons. The sequence came from an adult with an advanced solid tumor such as melanoma, head and neck, liver or kidney cancer. Sequences were derived from CD4+ or CD8+ T cells sorted from blood, sampled in a trial of the OX40 agonist ivuxolimab. V usage is TRBV5-1 and J usage is TRBJ2-1; D tentatively reads TRBD1 or TRBD2 (7 bases each). Here the CDR3 DNA reads TGCGCCAGCAGCTTGGCCTGGGAGGGGGCTACCAATGAGCAGTTCTTC. Translated, it gives CASSLAWEGATNEQFF. Drawing the rest from reference TRBV5-1 and TRBJ2-1, the complete variable domain is KAGVTQTPRYLIKTRGQQVTLSCSPISGHRSVSWYQQTPGQGLQFLFEYFSETQRNKGNFPGRFSGRQFSNSRSEMNVSTLELGDSALYLCASSLAWEGATNEQFFGPGTRLTVL.